This T cell receptor beta chain was observed in a study of blood T cell repertoires in COVID-19. Enrolled through a virtual design, the participants were between 18 and 89 years of age and came from about two dozen US areas. Germline V gene sequence: CDR1 LNHDA, CDR2 SQIVND (reference sequence). Trimming at V came to 7 bases and at J to 9 bases, leaving 9 bases not matched to a gene. This CDR3 contains 14 residues. This clone has only a few counts. Some clones are missing from TCRdb's copy, which holds only in-frame ones; the method was immunoSEQ multiplex PCR. In the table there are fewer than 250,000 clones, about 88% of which are singletons.

The chain has TRBV19 and TRBJ2-1; 10 bases are shared with TRBD2. Sequencing was carried out using PBMCs or T cells enriched from blood (not recorded which). The TCR was taken from a woman in her twenties or thirties who had recovered from COVID-19. The CDR3 protein is CASINLAGEGEQFF. The CDR3 DNA reads as TGTGCCAGTATAAACCTAGCGGGAGAGGGTGAGCAGTTCTTC. Complete variable domain (other parts from reference TRBV19 and TRBJ2-1): DGGITQSPKYLFRKEGQNVTLSCEQNLNHDAMYWYRQDPGQGLRLIYYSQIVNDFQKGDIAEGYSVSREKKESFPLTVTSAQKNPTAFYLCASINLAGEGEQFFGPGTRLTVL.